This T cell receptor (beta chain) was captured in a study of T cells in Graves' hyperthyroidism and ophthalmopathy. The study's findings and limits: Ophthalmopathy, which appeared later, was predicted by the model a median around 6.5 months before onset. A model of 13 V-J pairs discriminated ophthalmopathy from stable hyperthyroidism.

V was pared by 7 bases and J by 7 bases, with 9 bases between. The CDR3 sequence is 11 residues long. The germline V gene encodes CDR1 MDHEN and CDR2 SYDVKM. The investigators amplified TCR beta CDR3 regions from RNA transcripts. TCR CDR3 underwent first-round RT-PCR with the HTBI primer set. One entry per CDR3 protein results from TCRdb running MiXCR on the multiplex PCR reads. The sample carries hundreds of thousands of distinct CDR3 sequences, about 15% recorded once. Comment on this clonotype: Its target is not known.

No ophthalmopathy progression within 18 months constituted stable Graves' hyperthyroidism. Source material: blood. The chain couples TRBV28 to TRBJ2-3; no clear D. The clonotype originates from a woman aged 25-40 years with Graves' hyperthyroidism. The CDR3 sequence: CASTGQNTQYF. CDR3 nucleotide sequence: TGTGCCAGCACGGGTCAAAATACGCAGTATTTT.